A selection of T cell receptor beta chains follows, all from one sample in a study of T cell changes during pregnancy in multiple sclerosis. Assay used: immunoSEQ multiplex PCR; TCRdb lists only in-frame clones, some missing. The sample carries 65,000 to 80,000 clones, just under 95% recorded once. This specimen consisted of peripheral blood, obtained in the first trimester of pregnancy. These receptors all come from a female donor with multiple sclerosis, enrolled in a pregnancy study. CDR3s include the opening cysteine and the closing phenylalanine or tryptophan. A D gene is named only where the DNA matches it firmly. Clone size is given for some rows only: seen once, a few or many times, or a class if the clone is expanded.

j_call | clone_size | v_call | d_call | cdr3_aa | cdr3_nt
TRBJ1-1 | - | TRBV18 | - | CASSPSLNTEAFF | TGTGCCAGCTCACCTTCTCTGAACACTGAAGCTTTCTTT
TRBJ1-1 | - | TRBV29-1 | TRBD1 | CSGTGGHTEAFF | TGCAGCGGCACAGGGGGGCACACTGAAGCTTTCTTT
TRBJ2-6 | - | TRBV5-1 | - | CASSLAATGSGPANVLTF | TGCGCCAGCAGCTTGGCAGCAACAGGATCCGGCCCGGCCAACGTCCTGACTTTC
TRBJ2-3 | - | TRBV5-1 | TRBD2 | CASSLAVAGSYGTQYF | TGCGCCAGCAGCTTGGCGGTAGCGGGATCCTACGGTACGCAGTATTTT
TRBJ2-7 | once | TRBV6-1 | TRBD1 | CASSLDRDEQYF | TGTGCCAGCAGCTTGGACAGGGACGAGCAGTACTTC
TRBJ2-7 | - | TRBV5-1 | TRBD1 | CASSPGTVSYEQYF | TGCGCCAGCAGCCCCGGGACAGTCTCCTACGAGCAGTACTTC
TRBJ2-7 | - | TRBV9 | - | CASSVGRDMAYEQYF | TGTGCCAGCAGCGTAGGTCGGGATATGGCCTACGAGCAGTACTTC
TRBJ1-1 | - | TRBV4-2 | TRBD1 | CASSQVSWPGQGLFNTEAFF | TGTGCCAGCAGCCAAGTTAGTTGGCCGGGACAGGGCCTTTTCAACACTGAAGCTTTCTTT
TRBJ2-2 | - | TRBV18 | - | CASSPSRNTGELFF | TGTGCCAGCTCACCGTCCAGAAACACCGGGGAGCTGTTTTTT
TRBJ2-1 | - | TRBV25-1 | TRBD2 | CASSKIAGGGGNEQFF | TGTGCCAGCAGTAAAATAGCGGGAGGCGGAGGCAATGAGCAGTTCTTC
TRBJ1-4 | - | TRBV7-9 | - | CASSIDAGWTEKLFF | TGTGCCAGCAGCATTGATGCGGGGTGGACCGAAAAACTGTTTTTT
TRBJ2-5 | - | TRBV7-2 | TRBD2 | CASSLAGTSGQETQYF | TGTGCCAGCAGCTTAGCGGGCACTAGCGGGCAAGAGACCCAGTACTTC
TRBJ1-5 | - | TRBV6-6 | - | CASCMRQYSNQPQHF | TGTGCCAGTTGTATGCGACAGTATAGCAATCAGCCCCAGCATTTT
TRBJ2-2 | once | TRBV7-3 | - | CASSLRGQNTGELFF | TGTGCCAGCAGCTTAAGGGGACAAAACACCGGGGAGCTGTTTTTT
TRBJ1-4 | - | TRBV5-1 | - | CASSLGGFDEKLFF | TGCGCCAGCAGCTTGGGGGGCTTTGATGAAAAACTGTTTTTT
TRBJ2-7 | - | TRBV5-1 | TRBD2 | CASSLGISSGRAHEQYF | TGCGCCAGCAGCTTGGGAATCTCTAGCGGGAGGGCACACGAGCAGTACTTC
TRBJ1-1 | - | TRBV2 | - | CASSVSGGRPNTEAFF | TGTGCCAGCAGTGTTTCCGGGGGTCGACCGAACACTGAAGCTTTCTTT
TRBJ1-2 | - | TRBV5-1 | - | CASSLAGDPTNRYTF | TGCGCCAGCAGCTTGGCCGGAGACCCTACCAATCGCTACACCTTC
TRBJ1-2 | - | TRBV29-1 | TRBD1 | CSVEDRGFGGYTF | TGCAGCGTTGAGGACAGGGGCTTCGGTGGCTACACCTTC
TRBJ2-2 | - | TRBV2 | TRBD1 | CASQERTGSTGELFF | TGTGCCAGTCAAGAACGGACAGGTTCCACCGGGGAGCTGTTTTTT
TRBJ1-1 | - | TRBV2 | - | CASSAGTSTEAFF | TGTGCCAGCAGTGCCGGGACATCCACTGAAGCTTTCTTT
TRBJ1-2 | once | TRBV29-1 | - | CSVEYGREQGYTF | TGCAGCGTTGAATATGGGAGGGAACAAGGCTACACCTTC
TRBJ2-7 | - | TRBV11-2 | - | CASSLGQERYEQYF | TGTGCCAGCAGCTTAGGTCAGGAAAGATACGAGCAGTACTTC
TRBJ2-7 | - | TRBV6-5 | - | CASRTTAGSYEQYF | TGTGCCAGCAGAACGACAGCGGGCTCCTACGAGCAGTACTTC
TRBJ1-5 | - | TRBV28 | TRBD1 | CASSFLQGSNQPQHF | TGTGCCAGCAGTTTCTTACAGGGGAGCAATCAGCCCCAGCATTTT
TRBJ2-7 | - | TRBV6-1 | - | CASSETGFYEQYF | TGTGCCAGCAGTGAAACAGGATTCTACGAGCAGTACTTC
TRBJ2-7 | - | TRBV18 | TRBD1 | CASSLQGNGEQYF | TGTGCCAGCTCATTACAGGGGAACGGCGAGCAGTACTTC
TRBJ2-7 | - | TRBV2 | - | CASSPQAYEQYF | TGTGCCAGCAGTCCTCAGGCCTACGAGCAGTACTTC
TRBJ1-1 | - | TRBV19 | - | CASSHQGNTEAFF | TGTGCCAGTAGCCACCAGGGAAACACTGAAGCTTTCTTT
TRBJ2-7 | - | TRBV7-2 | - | CASSVRPLAGEQYF | TGTGCCAGCAGCGTGAGACCCCTCGCAGGCGAGCAGTACTTC
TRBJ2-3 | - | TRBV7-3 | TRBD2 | CASSLRGGDTQYF | TGTGCCAGCAGCTTAAGGGGGGGAGATACGCAGTATTTT
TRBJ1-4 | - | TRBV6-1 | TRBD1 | CASSEGTGTGNEKLFF | TGTGCCAGCAGTGAAGGAACTGGGACAGGGAATGAAAAACTGTTTTTT
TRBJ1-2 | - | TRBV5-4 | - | CASSLGGGYTF | TGTGCCAGCAGCTTGGGAGGGGGCTACACCTTC
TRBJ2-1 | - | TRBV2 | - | CASSYRASDYNEQFF | TGTGCCAGCAGTTACAGAGCTAGCGACTACAATGAGCAGTTCTTC
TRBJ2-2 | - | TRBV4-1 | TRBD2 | CASSQAAGVVTGELFF | TGCGCCAGCAGCCAAGCGGCGGGGGTCGTCACCGGGGAGCTGTTTTTT
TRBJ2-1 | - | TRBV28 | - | CASSRISYNEQFF | TGTGCCAGCAGTCGCATTAGTTACAATGAGCAGTTCTTC
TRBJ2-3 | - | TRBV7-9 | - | CASSSQSGSTDTQYF | TGTGCCAGCAGCTCCCAGAGCGGGAGCACAGATACGCAGTATTTT
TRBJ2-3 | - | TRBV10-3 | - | CAINQQGDTQYF | TGTGCCATCAACCAACAGGGAGATACGCAGTATTTT
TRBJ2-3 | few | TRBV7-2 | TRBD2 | CASSSFPRGGGTDTQYF | TGTGCCAGCAGCTCCTTTCCTCGGGGGGGAGGCACAGATACGCAGTATTTT
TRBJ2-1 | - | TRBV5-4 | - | CAGGGGPHYEQFF | TGTGCCGGAGGGGGAGGGCCACACTATGAGCAGTTCTTC
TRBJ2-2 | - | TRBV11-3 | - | CASSSTGWENTGELFF | TGTGCCAGCAGCTCTACAGGGTGGGAGAACACCGGGGAGCTGTTTTTT
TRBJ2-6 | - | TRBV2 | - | CASQLTAGPSGANVLTF | TGTGCCAGCCAACTAACGGCAGGGCCCTCTGGGGCCAACGTCCTGACTTTC
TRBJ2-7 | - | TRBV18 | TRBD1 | CASSTGQGGPYEQYF | TGTGCCAGCTCAACCGGACAGGGGGGGCCCTACGAGCAGTACTTC
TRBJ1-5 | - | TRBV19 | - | CASSSAGSGQPQHF | TGTGCCAGTAGTTCAGCAGGGTCAGGGCAGCCCCAGCATTTT